The rows below give T cell receptor beta chains drawn from one sample of a study of cytomegalovirus exposure and HLA in healthy donors. Produced via immunoSEQ multiplex PCR; TCRdb's table is partial and in-frame only. The repertoire has some 170,000 clones, about 81% of them found once; the top ten carry 1.9%. The sample consisted of PBMCs. The receptors shown here come from a woman between 18 and 29 years old in good health and CMV-seronegative. Each CDR3 is given with its conserved first and last residue. D genes are given only for firm matches.

d_call	v_call	j_call	cdr3_nt	cdr3_aa
.	TRBV6-6	TRBJ2-6	TGTGCCAGCCGTGAGACAGCCTCTGGGGCCAACGTCCTGACTTTC	CASRETASGANVLTF
.	TRBV10-1	TRBJ2-3	TGCGCCAGCAGTAGCGGCGCCCAAGATACGCAGTATTTT	CASSSGAQDTQYF
TRBD2	TRBV28	TRBJ2-3	TGTGCCAGCAGGGTAGCGGGAGAGACCACAGATACGCAGTATTTT	CASRVAGETTDTQYF
TRBD2	TRBV10-3	TRBJ2-1	TGTGCCATAGCGGGGACCTCCTACAATGAGCAGTTCTTC	CAIAGTSYNEQFF
.	TRBV4-2	TRBJ1-5	TGTGCCAGCAGCCACGTGGACAGTAGCCAGCCCCAGCATTTT	CASSHVDSSQPQHF
TRBD1	TRBV11-2	TRBJ2-4	TGTGCCAGCAGCCCTGACAGGGGTGCCAAAAACATTCAGTACTTC	CASSPDRGAKNIQYF
.	TRBV7-2	TRBJ2-2	TGTGCCAGCAGCTCAACAGGGATCACCGGGGAGCTGTTTTTT	CASSSTGITGELFF
.	TRBV2	TRBJ2-2	TGTGCCAGCAGTAAACTACTAGGATCCGGGGAGCTGTTTTTT	CASSKLLGSGELFF
.	TRBV6-1	TRBJ1-2	TGTGCCAGCAGTGAGAGGGAAACAAATGGCTACACCTTC	CASSERETNGYTF
.	TRBV6-1	TRBJ1-5	TGTGCCAGCAGTGAAGCGGGAGGGAGCGGCAATCAGCCCCAGCATTTT	CASSEAGGSGNQPQHF
.	TRBV6-5	TRBJ2-7	TGTGCCAGCAAAAGCGCCGGCTACGAGCAGTACTTC	CASKSAGYEQYF
.	TRBV30	TRBJ2-1	TGTGCCTGGAGTGTACAAGTGGCCTCCTACAATGAGCAGTTCTTC	CAWSVQVASYNEQFF
TRBD1	TRBV18	TRBJ2-1	TGTGCCAGCTCACCACGGGGTCCTGGACAGGGGGTCTGGAATGAGCAGTTCTTC	CASSPRGPGQGVWNEQFF
.	TRBV7-3	TRBJ1-2	TGTGCCAGCAGCCCCTACGGTGGCTACACCTTC	CASSPYGGYTF
.	TRBV6-1	TRBJ2-7	TGTGCCAGCACAGAAAGTCACAGGCCCTACGAGCAGTACTTC	CASTESHRPYEQYF
TRBD2	TRBV5-5	TRBJ2-7	TGTGCCAGCAGCTTGAGTCAGCGGGAGTCCTACGAGCAGTACTTC	CASSLSQRESYEQYF